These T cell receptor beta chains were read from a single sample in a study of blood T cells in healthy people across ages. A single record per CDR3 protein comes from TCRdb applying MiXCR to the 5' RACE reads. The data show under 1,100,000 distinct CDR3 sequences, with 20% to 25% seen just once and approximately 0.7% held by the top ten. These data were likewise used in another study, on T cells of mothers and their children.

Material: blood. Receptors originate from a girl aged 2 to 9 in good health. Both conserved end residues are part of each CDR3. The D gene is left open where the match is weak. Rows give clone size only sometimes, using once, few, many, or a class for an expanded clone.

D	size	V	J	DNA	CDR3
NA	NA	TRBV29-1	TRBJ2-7	TGCAGCGTTGAAGTCGGAGTCTACGAGCAGTACTTC	CSVEVGVYEQYF
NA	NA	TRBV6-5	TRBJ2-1	TGTGCCAGCCGGGGGGCCCCCAATGAGCAGTTCTTC	CASRGAPNEQFF
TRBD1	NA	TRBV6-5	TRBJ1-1	TGTGCCAGCAGTGAAGGACAGGGGTACTTTGACACTGAAGCTTTCTTT	CASSEGQGYFDTEAFF
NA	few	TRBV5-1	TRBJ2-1	TGCGCCAGCAGCTTGTTAGGACGGACGTTCTTC	CASSLLGRTFF
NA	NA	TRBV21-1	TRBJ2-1	TGTGCCACGCTACGTGTCGGCAGGGGGCAAGGGGACTACAATGAGCAGTTCTTC	CATLRVGRGQGDYNEQFF
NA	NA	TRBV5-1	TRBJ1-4	TGCGCCAGCAGCGGACGGGACGGAATAAATGAAAAACTGTTTTTT	CASSGRDGINEKLFF
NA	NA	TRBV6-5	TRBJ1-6	TGTGCCAGCAGTTACTCGAGTCCGGGAAGCTCCTATAATTCACCCCTCCACTTT	CASSYSSPGSSYNSPLHF
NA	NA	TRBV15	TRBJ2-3	TGTGCCACCAGCATACAATCCATTCCGGATACGCAGTATTTT	CATSIQSIPDTQYF
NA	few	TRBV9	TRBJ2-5	TGTGCCAGCAGCGTAGGAGACGAGACCCAGTACTTC	CASSVGDETQYF
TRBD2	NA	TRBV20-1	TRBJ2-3	TGCAGTGCCCTGCCTATCCTAGCGGGGGGAAAGGTCAGCACAGATACGCAGTATTTT	CSALPILAGGKVSTDTQYF